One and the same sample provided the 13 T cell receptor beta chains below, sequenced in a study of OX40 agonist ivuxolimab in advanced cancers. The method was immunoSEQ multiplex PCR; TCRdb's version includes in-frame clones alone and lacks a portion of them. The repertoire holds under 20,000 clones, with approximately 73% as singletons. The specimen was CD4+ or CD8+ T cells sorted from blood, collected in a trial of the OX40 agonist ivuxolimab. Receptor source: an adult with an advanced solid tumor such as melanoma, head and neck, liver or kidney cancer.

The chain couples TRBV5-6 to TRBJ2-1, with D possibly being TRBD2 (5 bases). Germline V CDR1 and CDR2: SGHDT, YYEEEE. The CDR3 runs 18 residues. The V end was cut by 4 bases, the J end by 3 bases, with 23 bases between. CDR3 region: CASSDEFVGEPSYNEQFF. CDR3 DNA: TGTGCCAGCAGCGACGAGTTCGTCGGGGAGCCTAGCTACAATGAGCAGTTCTTC.

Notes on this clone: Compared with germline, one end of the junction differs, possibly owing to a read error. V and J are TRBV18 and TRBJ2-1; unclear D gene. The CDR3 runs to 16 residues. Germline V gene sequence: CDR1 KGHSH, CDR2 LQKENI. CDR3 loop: CASSPLDSFSYNEQFF. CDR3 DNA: TGTGCCAGCTCCCCACTCGACTCGTTCTCCTACAATGAGCAGTTCTTC.

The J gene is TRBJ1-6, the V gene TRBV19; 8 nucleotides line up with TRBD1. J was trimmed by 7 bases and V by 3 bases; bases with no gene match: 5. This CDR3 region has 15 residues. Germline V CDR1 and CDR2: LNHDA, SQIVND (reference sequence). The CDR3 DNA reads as TGTGCCAGTAGTATTGATGGGACAGGCAATTCACCCCTCCACTTT. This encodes CASSIDGTGNSPLHF.

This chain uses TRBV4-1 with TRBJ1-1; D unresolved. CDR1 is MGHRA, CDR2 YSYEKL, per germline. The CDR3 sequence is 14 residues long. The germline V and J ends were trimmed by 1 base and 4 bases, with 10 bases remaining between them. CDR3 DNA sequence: TGCGCCAGCAGCCAAGTCGAGGGAACCACTGAAGCTTTCTTT. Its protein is CASSQVEGTTEAFF.

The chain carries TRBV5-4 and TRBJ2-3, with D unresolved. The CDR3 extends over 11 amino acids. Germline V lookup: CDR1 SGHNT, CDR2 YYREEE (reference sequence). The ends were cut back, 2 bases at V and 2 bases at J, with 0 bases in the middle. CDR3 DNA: TGTGCCAGCAGCTTCACAGATACGCAGTATTTT. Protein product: CASSFTDTQYF.

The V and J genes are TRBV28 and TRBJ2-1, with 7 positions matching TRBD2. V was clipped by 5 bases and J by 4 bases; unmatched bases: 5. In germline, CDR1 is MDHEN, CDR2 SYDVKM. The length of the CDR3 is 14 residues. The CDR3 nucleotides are TGTGCCAGCAGTGGGCTCGGGGGGTACAATGAGCAGTTCTTC. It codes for CASSGLGGYNEQFF.

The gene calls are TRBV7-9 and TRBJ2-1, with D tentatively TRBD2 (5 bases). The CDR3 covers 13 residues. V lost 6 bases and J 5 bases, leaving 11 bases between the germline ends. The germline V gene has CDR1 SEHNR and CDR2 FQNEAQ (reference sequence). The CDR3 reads CASRSGNDNEQFF. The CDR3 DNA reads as TGTGCCAGCAGGTCCGGGAACGACAATGAGCAGTTCTTC. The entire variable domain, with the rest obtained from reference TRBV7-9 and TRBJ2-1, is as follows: DTGVSQNPRHKITKRGQNVTFRCDPISEHNRLYWYRQTLGQGPEFLTYFQNEAQLEKSRLLSDRFSAERPKGSFSTLEIQRTEQGDSAMYLCASRSGNDNEQFFGPGTRLTVL.

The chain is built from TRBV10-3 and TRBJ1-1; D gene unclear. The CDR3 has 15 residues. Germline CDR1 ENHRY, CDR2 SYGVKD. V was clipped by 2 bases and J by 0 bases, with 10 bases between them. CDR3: CAISEAENMNTEAFF. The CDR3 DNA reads TGTGCCATCAGTGAGGCCGAAAACATGAACACTGAAGCTTTCTTT.

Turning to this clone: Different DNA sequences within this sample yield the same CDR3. The CDR3, as DNA: TGCGCCAGCAGCTTGGAGGGAGGGCCCTACAATGAGCAGTTCTTC. Translating it yields CASSLEGGPYNEQFF. The rearrangement links TRBV5-1 to TRBJ2-1; 7 bases are shared with TRBD2. The V segment lost 0 bases and the J segment 2 bases; nucleotides outside the gene matches: 2. The CDR3 runs 15 residues. Germline V lookup: CDR1 SGHRS, CDR2 YFSETQ.

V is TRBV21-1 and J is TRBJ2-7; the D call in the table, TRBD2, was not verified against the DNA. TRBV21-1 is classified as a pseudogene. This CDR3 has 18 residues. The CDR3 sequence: CASSKECGGPSFFYEQYF. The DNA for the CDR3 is TGTGCCAGCAGCAAAGAGTGTGGAGGGCCCTCCTTCTTCTACGAGCAGTACTTC.

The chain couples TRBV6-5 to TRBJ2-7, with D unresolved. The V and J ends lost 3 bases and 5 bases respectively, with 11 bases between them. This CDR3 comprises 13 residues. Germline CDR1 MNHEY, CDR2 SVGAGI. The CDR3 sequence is CASSYGAAHEQYF. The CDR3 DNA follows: TGTGCCAGCAGTTATGGAGCCGCCCACGAGCAGTACTTC.

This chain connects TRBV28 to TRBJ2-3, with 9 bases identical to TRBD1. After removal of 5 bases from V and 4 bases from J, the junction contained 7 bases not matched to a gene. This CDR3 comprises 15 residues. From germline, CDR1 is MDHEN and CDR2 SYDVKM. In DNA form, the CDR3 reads TGTGCCAGCAGTCATCATGGGACAGGGCCAGATACGCAGTATTTT. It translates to CASSHHGTGPDTQYF.

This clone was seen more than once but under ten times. The CDR3 is CASSPTTSTLGKNIQYF. The CDR3 DNA reads TGTGCCAGCAGCCCAACGACTAGTACTCTTGGCAAAAACATTCAGTACTTC. The chain is built from TRBV9 and TRBJ2-4; possibly TRBD2 for D (6 bases). V was cut by 4 bases and J by 3 bases, with 20 bases left in between. CDR1 SGDLS and CDR2 YYNGEE come from the germline V gene. The CDR3 is made up of 17 amino acids.